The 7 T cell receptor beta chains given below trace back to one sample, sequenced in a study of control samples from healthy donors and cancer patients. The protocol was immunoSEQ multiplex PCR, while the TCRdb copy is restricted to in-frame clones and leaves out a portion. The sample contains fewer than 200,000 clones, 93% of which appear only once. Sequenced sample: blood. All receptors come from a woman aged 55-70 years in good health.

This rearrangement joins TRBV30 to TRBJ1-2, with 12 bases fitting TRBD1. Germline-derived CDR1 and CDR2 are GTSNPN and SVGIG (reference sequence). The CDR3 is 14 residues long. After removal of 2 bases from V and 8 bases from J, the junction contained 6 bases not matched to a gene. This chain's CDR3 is CAWSKSGTGGGYTF. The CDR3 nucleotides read TGTGCCTGGAGTAAATCCGGGACAGGGGGCGGCTACACCTTC.

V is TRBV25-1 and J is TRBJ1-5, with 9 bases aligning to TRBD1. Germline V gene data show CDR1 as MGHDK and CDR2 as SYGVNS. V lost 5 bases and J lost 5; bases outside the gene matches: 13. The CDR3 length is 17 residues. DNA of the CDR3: TGTGCCAGCAGTTTTATCCGGGACAGGGTTCCTGATCAGCCCCAGCATTTT. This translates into CASSFIRDRVPDQPQHF.

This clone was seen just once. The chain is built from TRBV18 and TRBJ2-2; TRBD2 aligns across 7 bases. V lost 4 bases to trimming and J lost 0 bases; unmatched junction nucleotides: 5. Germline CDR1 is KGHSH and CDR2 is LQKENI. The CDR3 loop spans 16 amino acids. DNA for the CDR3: TGTGCCAGCTCACTCTCCGCGGGGGCGAACACCGGGGAGCTGTTTTTT. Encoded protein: CASSLSAGANTGELFF.

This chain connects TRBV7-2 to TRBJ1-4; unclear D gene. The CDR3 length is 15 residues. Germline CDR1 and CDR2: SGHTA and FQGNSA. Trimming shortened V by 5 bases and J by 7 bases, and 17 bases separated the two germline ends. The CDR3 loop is CASSPRPPLSEKLFF. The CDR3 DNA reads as TGTGCCAGCAGCCCCCGTCCACCTCTGAGTGAAAAACTGTTTTTT.

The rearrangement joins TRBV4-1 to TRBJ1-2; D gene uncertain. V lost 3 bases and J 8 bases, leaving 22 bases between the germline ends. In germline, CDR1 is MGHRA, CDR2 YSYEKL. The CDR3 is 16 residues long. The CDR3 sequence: CASSHRGDSPQEGYTF. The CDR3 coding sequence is TGCGCCAGCAGCCACCGTGGCGACTCTCCCCAGGAGGGCTACACCTTC.

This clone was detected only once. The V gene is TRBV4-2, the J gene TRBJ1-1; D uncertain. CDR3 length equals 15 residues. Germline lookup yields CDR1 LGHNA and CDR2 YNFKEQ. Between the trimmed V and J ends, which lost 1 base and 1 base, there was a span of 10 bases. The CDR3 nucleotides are TGTGCCAGCAGCCAAGCCCAACAGCAGAACACTGAAGCTTTCTTT. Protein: CASSQAQQQNTEAFF.

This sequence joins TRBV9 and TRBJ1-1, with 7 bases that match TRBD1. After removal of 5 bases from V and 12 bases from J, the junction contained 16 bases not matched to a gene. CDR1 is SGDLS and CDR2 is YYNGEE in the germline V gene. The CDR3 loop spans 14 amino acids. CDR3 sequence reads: CASSGLTGTVGSFF. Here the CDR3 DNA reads TGTGCCAGCAGTGGATTAACCGGGACAGTCGGATCTTTCTTT.